The entry below describes one TCR beta chain. This sample is drawn from a study of glioma-infiltrating T cells after dendritic cell vaccination. This CDR3 region has 18 residues. V gave up 3 bases and J gave up 1 base, with 23 bases separating them. Germline V gene sequence: CDR1 GTSNPN, CDR2 SVGIG (reference sequence). Data came from immunoSEQ multiplex PCR; TCRdb stores just in-frame clones and leaves some out. The repertoire has under 40,000 clones, 90% to 95% of them found once; the top ten carry 2.2%. The input for sequencing was blood, taken before dendritic cell vaccination. V usage is TRBV30 and J usage is TRBJ2-3; possible D gene TRBD1, 6 bases. This TCR came from a human donor with glioblastoma. The CDR3 spells CAWRTRTGLKIGTDTQYF. In DNA form, the CDR3 reads TGTGCCTGGAGGACCAGAACAGGGCTGAAAATCGGCACAGATACGCAGTATTTT.